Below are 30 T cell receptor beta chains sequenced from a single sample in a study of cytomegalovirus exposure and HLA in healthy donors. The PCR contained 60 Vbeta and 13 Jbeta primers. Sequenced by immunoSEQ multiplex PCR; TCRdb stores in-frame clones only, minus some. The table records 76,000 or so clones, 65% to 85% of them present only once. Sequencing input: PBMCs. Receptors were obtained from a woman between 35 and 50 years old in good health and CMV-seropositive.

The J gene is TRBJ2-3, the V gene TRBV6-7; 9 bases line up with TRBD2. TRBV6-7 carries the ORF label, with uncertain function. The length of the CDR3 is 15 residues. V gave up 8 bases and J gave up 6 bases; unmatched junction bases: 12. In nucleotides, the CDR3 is TGTGCCAGCGGGAGGATAGCGGGAGCAAGGGATACGCAGTATTTT. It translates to CASGRIAGARDTQYF.

The CDR3 bases are TGTGCCAGCAGCTTAGGGCTGGTATCTCCTAGCACGGGTACGCAGTATTTT. As protein: CASSLGLVSPSTGTQYF. The rearrangement links TRBV7-6 to TRBJ2-3, with D tentatively TRBD2 (5 bases). From germline, CDR1 is SGHVS and CDR2 FNYEAQ. The CDR3 runs to 17 residues. V lost 1 base and J 8 bases, leaving 22 bases between the germline ends.

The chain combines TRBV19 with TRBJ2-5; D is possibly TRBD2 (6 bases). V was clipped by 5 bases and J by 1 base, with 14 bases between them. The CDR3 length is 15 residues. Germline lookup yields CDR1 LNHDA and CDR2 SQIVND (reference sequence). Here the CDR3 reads CASSVSGLPQETQYF. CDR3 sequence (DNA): TGTGCCAGTAGTGTAAGCGGACTACCCCAAGAGACCCAGTACTTC.

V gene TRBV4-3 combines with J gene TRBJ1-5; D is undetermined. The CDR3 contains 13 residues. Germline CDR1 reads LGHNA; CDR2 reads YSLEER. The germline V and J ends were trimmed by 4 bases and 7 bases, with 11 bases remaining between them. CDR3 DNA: TGCGCCAGCAGCCCGTCAATAGAGCAGCCCCAGCATTTT. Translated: CASSPSIEQPQHF.

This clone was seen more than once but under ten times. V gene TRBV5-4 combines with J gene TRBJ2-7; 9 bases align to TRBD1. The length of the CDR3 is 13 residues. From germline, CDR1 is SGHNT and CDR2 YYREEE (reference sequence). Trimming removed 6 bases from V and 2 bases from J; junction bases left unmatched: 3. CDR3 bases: TGTGCCAGCACCCGGGACAGGGCCTACGAGCAGTACTTC. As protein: CASTRDRAYEQYF.

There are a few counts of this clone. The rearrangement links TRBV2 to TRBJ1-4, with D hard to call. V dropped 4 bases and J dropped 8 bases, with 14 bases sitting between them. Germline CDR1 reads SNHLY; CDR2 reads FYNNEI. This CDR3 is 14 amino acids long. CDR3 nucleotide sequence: TGTGCCAGCAGTGTAGGCAGGAACAACGAAAAACTGTTTTTT. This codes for CASSVGRNNEKLFF.

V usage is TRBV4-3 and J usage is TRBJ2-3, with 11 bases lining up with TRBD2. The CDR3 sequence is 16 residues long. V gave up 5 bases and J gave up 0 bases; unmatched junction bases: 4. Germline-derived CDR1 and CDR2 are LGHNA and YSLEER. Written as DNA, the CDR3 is TGCGCCAGCAGCGCGGGACTAGCGGTGAGCACAGATACGCAGTATTTT. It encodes CASSAGLAVSTDTQYF.

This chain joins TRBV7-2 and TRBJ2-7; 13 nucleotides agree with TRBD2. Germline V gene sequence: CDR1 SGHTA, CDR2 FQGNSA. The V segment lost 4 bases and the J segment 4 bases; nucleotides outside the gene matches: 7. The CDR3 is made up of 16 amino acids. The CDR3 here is CASSSAGTSGTYEQYF. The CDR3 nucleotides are TGTGCCAGCAGCTCAGCCGGGACTAGCGGGACTTACGAGCAGTACTTC. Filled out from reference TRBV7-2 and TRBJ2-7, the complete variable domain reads GAGVSQSPSNKVTEKGKDVELRCDPISGHTALYWYRQSLGQGLEFLIYFQGNSAPDKSGLPSDRFSAERTGGSVSTLTIQRTQQEDSAVYLCASSSAGTSGTYEQYFGPGTRLTVT.

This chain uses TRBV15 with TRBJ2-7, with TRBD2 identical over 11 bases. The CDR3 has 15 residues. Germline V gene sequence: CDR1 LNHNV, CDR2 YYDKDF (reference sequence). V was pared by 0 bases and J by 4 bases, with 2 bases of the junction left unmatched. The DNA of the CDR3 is TGTGCCACCAGCAGAGAACTAGCGGGAGCGTACGAGCAGTACTTC. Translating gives CATSRELAGAYEQYF.

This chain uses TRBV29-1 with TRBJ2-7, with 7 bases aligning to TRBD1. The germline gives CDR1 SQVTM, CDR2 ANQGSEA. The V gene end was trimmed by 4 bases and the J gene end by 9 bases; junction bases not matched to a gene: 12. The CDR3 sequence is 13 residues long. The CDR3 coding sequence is TGCAGCGTTGCTGGCGACAGGGATGAGTGGCAGTACTTC. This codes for CSVAGDRDEWQYF.

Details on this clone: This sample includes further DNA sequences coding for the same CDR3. For the CDR3, the DNA is TGTGCCAGCAGTTACGGCACCAATAATTCACCCCTCCACTTT. It yields the protein CASSYGTNNSPLHF. This sequence joins TRBV6-5 and TRBJ1-6; D call uncertain. V lost 2 bases and J 5 bases, leaving 7 bases between the germline ends. CDR1 is MNHEY, CDR2 SVGAGI, per germline. This CDR3 has 14 amino acids.

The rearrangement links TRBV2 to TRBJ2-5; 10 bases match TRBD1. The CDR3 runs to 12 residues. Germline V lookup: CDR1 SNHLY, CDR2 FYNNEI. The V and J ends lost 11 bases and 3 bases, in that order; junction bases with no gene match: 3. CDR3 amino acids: CAGGTGEETQYF. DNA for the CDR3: TGTGCCGGAGGGACAGGGGAAGAGACCCAGTACTTC. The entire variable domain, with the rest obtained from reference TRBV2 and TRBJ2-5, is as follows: EPEVTQTPSHQVTQMGQEVILRCVPISNHLYFYWYRQILGQKVEFLVSFYNNEISEKSEIFDDQFSVERPDGSNFTLKIRSTKLEDSAMYFCAGGTGEETQYFGPGTRLLVL.

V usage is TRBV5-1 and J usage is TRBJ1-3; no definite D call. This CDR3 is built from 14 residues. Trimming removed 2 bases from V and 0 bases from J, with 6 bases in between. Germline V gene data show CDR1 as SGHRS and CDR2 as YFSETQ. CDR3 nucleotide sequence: TGCGCCAGCAGCTTTGCAGACTCTGGAAACACCATATATTTT. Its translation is CASSFADSGNTIYF.

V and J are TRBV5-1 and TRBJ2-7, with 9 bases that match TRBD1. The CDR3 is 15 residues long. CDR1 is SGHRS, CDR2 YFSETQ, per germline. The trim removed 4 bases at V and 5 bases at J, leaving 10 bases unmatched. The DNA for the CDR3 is TGCGCCAGCAGCGGGGGGACAGGGATAGTACACGAGCAGTACTTC. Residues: CASSGGTGIVHEQYF.

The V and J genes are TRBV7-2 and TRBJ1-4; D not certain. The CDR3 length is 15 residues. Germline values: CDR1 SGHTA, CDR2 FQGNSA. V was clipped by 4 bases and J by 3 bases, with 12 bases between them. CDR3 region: CASSSLGGPNEKLFF. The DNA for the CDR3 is TGTGCCAGCAGCTCCCTCGGCGGGCCTAATGAAAAACTGTTTTTT. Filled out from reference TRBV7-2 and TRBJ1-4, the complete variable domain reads GAGVSQSPSNKVTEKGKDVELRCDPISGHTALYWYRQSLGQGLEFLIYFQGNSAPDKSGLPSDRFSAERTGGSVSTLTIQRTQQEDSAVYLCASSSLGGPNEKLFFGSGTQLSVL.

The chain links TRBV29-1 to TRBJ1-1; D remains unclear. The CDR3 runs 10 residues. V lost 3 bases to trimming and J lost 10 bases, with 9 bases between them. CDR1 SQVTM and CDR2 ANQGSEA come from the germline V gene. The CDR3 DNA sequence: TGCAGCGTTGACGCAACCGGAGCTTTCTTT. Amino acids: CSVDATGAFF.

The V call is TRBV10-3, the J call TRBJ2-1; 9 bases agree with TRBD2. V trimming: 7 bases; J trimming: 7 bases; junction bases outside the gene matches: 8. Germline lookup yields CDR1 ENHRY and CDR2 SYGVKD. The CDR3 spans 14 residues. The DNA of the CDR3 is TGTGCCATCAAGGCTAGCGGGGCTCTTAATGAGCAGTTCTTC. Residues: CAIKASGALNEQFF.

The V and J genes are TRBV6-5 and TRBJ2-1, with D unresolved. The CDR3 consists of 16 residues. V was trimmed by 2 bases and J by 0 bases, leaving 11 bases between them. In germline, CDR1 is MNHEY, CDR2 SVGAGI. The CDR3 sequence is CASSYTAESSYNEQFF. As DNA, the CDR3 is TGTGCCAGCAGTTACACCGCGGAGAGCTCCTACAATGAGCAGTTCTTC.

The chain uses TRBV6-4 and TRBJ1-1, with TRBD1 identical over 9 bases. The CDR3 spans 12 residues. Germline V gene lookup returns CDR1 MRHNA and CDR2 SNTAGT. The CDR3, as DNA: TGTGCTCAACAGGGGGCGGACACTGAAGCTTTCTTT. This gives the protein CAQQGADTEAFF.

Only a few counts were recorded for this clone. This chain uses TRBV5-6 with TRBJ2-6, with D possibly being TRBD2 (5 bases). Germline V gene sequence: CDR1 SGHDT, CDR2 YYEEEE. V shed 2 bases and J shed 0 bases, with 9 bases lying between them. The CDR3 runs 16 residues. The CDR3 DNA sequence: TGTGCCAGCAGCTTCTATGACTACTCTGGGGCCAACGTCCTGACTTTC. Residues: CASSFYDYSGANVLTF.

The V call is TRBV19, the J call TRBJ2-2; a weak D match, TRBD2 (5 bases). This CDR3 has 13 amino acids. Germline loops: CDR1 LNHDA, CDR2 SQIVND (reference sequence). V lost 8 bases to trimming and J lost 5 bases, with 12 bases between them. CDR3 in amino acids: CASSQEVTGELFF. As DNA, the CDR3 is TGTGCCAGTTCCCAGGAGGTAACCGGGGAGCTGTTTTTT.

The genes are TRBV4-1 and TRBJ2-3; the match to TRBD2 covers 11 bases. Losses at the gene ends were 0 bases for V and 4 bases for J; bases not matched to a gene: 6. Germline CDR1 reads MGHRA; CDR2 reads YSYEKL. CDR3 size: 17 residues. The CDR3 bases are TGCGCCAGCAGCCAAGAAGGACTAGCGGGTGGGGCAGATACGCAGTATTTT. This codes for CASSQEGLAGGADTQYF.

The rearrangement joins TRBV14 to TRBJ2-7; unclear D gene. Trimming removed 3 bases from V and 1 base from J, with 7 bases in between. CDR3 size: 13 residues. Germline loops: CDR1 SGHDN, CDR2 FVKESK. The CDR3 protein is CASSQVRSYEQYF. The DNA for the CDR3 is TGTGCCAGCAGCCAGGTACGGTCCTACGAGCAGTACTTC.

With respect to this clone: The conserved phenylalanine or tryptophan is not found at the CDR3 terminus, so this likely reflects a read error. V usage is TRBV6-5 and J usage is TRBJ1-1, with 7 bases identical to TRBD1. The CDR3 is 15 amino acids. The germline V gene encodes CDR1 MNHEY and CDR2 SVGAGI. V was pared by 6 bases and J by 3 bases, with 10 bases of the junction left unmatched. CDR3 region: CASRRRQGSDTEAFV. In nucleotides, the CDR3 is TGTGCCAGCAGGAGGCGACAGGGTAGTGACACTGAAGCTTTCGTT.

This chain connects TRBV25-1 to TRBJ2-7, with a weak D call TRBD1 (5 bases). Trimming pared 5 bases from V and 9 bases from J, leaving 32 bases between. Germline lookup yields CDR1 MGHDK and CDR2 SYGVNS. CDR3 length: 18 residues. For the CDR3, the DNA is TGTGCCAGCAGTTTCCATGACAGCGCCCTGGCGCTTTCGGTAAGGCAGTACTTC. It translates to CASSFHDSALALSVRQYF.

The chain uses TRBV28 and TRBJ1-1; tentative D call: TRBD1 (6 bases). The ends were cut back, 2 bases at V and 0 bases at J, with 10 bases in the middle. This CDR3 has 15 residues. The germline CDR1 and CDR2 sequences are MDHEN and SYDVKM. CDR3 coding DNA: TGTGCCAGCAGTTTACAGGGGATCATGAACACTGAAGCTTTCTTT. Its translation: CASSLQGIMNTEAFF.

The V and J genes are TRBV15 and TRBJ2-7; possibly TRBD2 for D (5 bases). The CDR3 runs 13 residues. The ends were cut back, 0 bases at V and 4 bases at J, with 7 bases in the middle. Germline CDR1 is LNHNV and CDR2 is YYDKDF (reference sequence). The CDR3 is CATSREEEYEQYF. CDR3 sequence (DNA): TGTGCCACCAGCAGAGAGGAGGAATACGAGCAGTACTTC. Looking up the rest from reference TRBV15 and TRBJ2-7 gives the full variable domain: DAMVIQNPRYQVTQFGKPVTLSCSQTLNHNVMYWYQQKSSQAPKLLFHYYDKDFNNEADTPDNFQSRRPNTSFCFLDIRSPGLGDTAMYLCATSREEEYEQYFGPGTRLTVT.

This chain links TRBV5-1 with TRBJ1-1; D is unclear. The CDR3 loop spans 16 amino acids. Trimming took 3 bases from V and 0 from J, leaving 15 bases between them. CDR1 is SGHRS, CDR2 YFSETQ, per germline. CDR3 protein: CASSWNRGGMNTEAFF. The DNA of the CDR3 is TGCGCCAGCAGCTGGAACCGGGGTGGGATGAACACTGAAGCTTTCTTT.

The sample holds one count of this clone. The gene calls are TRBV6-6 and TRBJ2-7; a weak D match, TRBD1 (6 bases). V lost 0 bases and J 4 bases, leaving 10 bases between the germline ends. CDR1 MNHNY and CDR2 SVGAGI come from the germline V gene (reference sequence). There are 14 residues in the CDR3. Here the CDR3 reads CASSYSGALYEQYF. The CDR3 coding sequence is TGTGCCAGCAGTTACTCGGGGGCTTTGTACGAGCAGTACTTC.

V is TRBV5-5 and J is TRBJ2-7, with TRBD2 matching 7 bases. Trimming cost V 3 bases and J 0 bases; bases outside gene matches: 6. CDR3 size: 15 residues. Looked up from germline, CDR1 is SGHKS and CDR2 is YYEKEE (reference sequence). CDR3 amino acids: CASSWGGSPSYEQYF. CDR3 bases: TGTGCCAGCAGCTGGGGGGGTAGCCCCTCCTACGAGCAGTACTTC. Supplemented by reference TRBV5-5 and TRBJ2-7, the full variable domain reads DAGVTQSPTHLIKTRGQQVTLRCSPISGHKSVSWYQQVLGQGPQFIFQYYEKEERGRGNFPDRFSARQFPNYSSELNVNALLLGDSALYLCASSWGGSPSYEQYFGPGTRLTVT.